Listed below are T cell receptor beta chains from one sample, sequenced in a study of CD8 T cells in ankylosing spondylitis. TCRdb reprocessed the 5' RACE reads with MiXCR, giving one entry per CDR3 protein. Among around 890,000 distinct CDR3 sequences, approximately 12% were seen once, and the ten largest hold around 0.51%. The specimen was blood, either unsorted or a sorted T cell fraction (not recorded which). The receptors come from a male donor with ankylosing spondylitis. Each CDR3 is given with its conserved first and last residue. D genes are given only for firm matches. The size entry is marked missing in some rows and otherwise reads once, few, many or a size class.

J gene	V gene	CDR3 length	clone size	D gene	CDR3 DNA	CDR3 protein
TRBJ2-7	TRBV7-2	16	many	TRBD2	TGTGCCAGCAGCTTAGTGTCTAGCGGGACCTCCTACGAGCAGTACTTC	CASSLVSSGTSYEQYF
TRBJ1-1	TRBV20-1	13	.	.	TGCAGTGCCTTCCGAGGACCCTCGAGTCTGGCTTTCTTT	CSAFRGPSSLAFF
TRBJ2-7	TRBV20-1	13	few	TRBD2	TGCAGTGCTATGCCAGGACTAGCCTACGAGCAGTACTTC	CSAMPGLAYEQYF
TRBJ2-2	TRBV6-1	17	many	TRBD1	TGTGCCAGCAGTCGGACGGGACAGGGGGCGCGAACCGGGGAGCTGTTTTTT	CASSRTGQGARTGELFF
TRBJ2-3	TRBV7-6	16	few	.	TGTGCCAGCAGCTTACGAAACAGGGAATCCCTCGATACGCAGTATTTT	CASSLRNRESLDTQYF
TRBJ1-5	TRBV7-4	14	many	.	TGTGCCAGCAGCCCTGACGGGAGCAATCAGCCCCAGCATTTT	CASSPDGSNQPQHF
TRBJ2-1	TRBV7-8	15	few	.	TGTGCCAGCAGCTTATACGGCGGGAATTACAATGAGCAGTTCTTC	CASSLYGGNYNEQFF
TRBJ1-5	TRBV30	14	.	.	TGTGCCTGGAGTAAGGCCGCCTATTCACAGCCCCAGCATTTT	CAWSKAAYSQPQHF
TRBJ2-1	TRBV20-1	16	.	TRBD2	TGCAGTGCCACTAGCGGGGGCCGGAGCTCCTACAATGAGCAGTTCTTC	CSATSGGRSSYNEQFF
TRBJ2-1	TRBV19	13	.	.	TGTGCCAGTAGTATTGGGGTAGCGGTTGAGCAGTTCTTC	CASSIGVAVEQFF
TRBJ1-5	TRBV7-2	14	few	TRBD1	TGTGCCAGCAGCCGACAGGGAGTCAATCAGCCCCAGCATTTT	CASSRQGVNQPQHF
TRBJ2-7	TRBV20-1	13	many	.	TGCAGTGCTCCAGACCTAGGCTCCTACGAGCAGTACTTC	CSAPDLGSYEQYF
TRBJ1-1	TRBV20-1	14	few	TRBD1	TGCAGTGCTAGAGCAGGGGGAGGTGACACTGAAGCTTTCTTT	CSARAGGGDTEAFF
TRBJ2-7	TRBV6-5	13	few	.	TGTGCCAGCAGTTACCCGGGACACTACGAGCAGTACTTC	CASSYPGHYEQYF
TRBJ2-4	TRBV5-6	12	.	.	TGTGCCAGCAGCCGCCCGGAAAACATTCAGTACTTC	CASSRPENIQYF
TRBJ1-1	TRBV7-8	15	few	.	TGTGCCAGCAGCTTAGTCGAAGGTTTGAACACTGAAGCTTTCTTT	CASSLVEGLNTEAFF
TRBJ2-1	TRBV20-1	15	many	.	TGCAGTGCTAGTAATTCGGGCAGATATTACAATGAGCAGTTCTTC	CSASNSGRYYNEQFF
TRBJ2-5	TRBV27	17	few	TRBD2	TGTGCCAGCAGTTTTTCCTTGAGGGGCGGGGGGTCAGAGACCCAGTACTTC	CASSFSLRGGGSETQYF
TRBJ1-2	TRBV20-1	11	many	.	TGCAGGGCGAACGGAGGAGAGGGCTACACCTTC	CRANGGEGYTF
TRBJ2-3	TRBV25-1	17	many	TRBD2	TGTGCCAGCAGTGATCGTTCGGGACTAGCGGGAGGAGATACGCAGTATTTT	CASSDRSGLAGGDTQYF
TRBJ2-3	TRBV28	14	few	.	TGTGCCAGCAGTTTACAGGGCCTCACAGATACGCAGTATTTT	CASSLQGLTDTQYF
TRBJ2-1	TRBV20-1	16	.	TRBD2	TGCAGTGCTAAGATGATCAGCGGGAGGGCCGGGCATGAGCAGTTCTTC	CSAKMISGRAGHEQFF
TRBJ1-1	TRBV5-1	15	.	TRBD1	TGCGCCAGCAGCAAATTACAGGGGCCCAAGGCTGAAGCTTTCTTT	CASSKLQGPKAEAFF
TRBJ1-1	TRBV20-1	11	.	.	TGCAGTGCCAGGGGCGAGGGGCAAGCTTTCTTT	CSARGEGQAFF
TRBJ2-7	TRBV20-1	15	.	TRBD2	TGCAGTGCTAGAGATTGGCGGGAGGACTCCTACGAGCAGTACTTC	CSARDWREDSYEQYF
TRBJ2-7	TRBV29-1	13	many	TRBD1	TGCAGCGTTGCTTTGGGACAGCTATACGAGCAGTACTTC	CSVALGQLYEQYF
TRBJ2-1	TRBV19	14	.	.	TGTGCCAGTAGTATCCGGCTAGAGGGCAATGAGCAGTTCTTC	CASSIRLEGNEQFF
TRBJ1-1	TRBV7-2	13	few	.	TGTGCCAGCAGCTCTCAAACGGGCACTGAAGCTTTCTTT	CASSSQTGTEAFF
TRBJ2-1	TRBV21-1	13	few	.	TGTGCCAGCTTTCCTAAGGGGTGCAATGAGCAGTTCTTC	CASFPKGCNEQFF
TRBJ1-2	TRBV7-2	15	many	.	TGCGCCAGCAGCTTAGCCACAGGTGCCAACTATGGCTACACCTTC	CASSLATGANYGYTF
TRBJ2-1	TRBV18	13	.	TRBD1	TGTGCCAGCTCACCTTCACAGGGGAATGAGCAGTTCTTC	CASSPSQGNEQFF
TRBJ2-1	TRBV5-1	14	.	.	TGCGCCAGCAGCCCATTGACCGACCCCAATGAGCAGTTCTTC	CASSPLTDPNEQFF
TRBJ2-1	TRBV18	14	few	.	TGTGCCAGCTCACCGTCTAGGGGATACAATGAGCAGTTCTTC	CASSPSRGYNEQFF
TRBJ1-4	TRBV5-4	15	.	.	TGTGCCAGCAGCCTGCAAGAACAGGGACGTGAAAAACTGTTTTTT	CASSLQEQGREKLFF
TRBJ2-7	TRBV20-1	18	few	TRBD1	TGCAGTGCTGAGACTTGGGGACAGAGTGAGGGGAGTCCCTACGAGCAGTACTTC	CSAETWGQSEGSPYEQYF
TRBJ1-5	TRBV9	15	few	.	TGTGCCAGCAGCGTAGACGGTCATAGCAATCAGCCCCAGCATTTT	CASSVDGHSNQPQHF
TRBJ2-5	TRBV20-1	12	.	.	TGCAGTGCCCCTGGGGGCAGTGTAACCCAGTACTTC	CSAPGGSVTQYF